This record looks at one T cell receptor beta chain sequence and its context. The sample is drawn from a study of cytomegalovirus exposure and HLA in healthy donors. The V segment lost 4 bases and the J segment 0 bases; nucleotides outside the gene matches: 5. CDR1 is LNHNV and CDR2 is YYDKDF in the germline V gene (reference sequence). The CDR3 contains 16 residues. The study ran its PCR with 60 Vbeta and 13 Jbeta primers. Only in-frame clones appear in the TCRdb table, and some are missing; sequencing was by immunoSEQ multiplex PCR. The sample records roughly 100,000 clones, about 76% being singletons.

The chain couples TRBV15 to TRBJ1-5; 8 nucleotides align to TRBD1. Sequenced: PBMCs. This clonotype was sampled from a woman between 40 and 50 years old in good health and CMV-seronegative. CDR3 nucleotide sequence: TGTGCCACCAGCACTGGGACAGGTCATAGCAATCAGCCCCAGCATTTT. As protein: CATSTGTGHSNQPQHF.